What follows describes a single T cell receptor (beta chain). The sample belongs to a study of cytomegalovirus exposure and HLA in healthy donors. Clones were read by immunoSEQ multiplex PCR, and TCRdb kept only the in-frame ones, dropping some. This sample has some 200,000 clones, with 84% found just once. This CDR3 is built from 12 residues. V dropped 7 bases and J dropped 7; count of bases not matched to a gene: 4. Germline V gene lookup returns CDR1 LNHDA and CDR2 SQIVND (reference sequence). The chain has TRBV19 and TRBJ1-1, with 9 bases aligning to TRBD1. The receptor comes from a young woman in good health and CMV-seropositive. Sequencing was performed on PBMCs. Written as DNA, the CDR3 is TGTGCCAGTAACAGGGGGCTATATGAAGCTTTCTTT. Translating it yields CASNRGLYEAFF.